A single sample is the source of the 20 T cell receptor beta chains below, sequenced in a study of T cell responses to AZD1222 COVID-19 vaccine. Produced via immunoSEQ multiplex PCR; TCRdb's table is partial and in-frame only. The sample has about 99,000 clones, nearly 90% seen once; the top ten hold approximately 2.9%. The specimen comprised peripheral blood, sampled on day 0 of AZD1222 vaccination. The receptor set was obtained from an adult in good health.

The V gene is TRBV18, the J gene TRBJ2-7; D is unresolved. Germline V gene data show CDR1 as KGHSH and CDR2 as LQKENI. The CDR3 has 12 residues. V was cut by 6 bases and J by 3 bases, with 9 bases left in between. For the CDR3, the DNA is TGTGCCAGCTCGCCGGGTGGCTACGAGCAGTACGTC. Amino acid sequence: CASSPGGYEQYV.

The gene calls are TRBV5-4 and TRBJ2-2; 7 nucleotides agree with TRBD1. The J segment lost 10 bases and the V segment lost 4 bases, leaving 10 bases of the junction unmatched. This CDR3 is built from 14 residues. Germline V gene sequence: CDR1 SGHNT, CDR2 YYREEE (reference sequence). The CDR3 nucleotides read TGTGCCAGCAGCCCTAGACAGGGACGGGAGGAGCTGTTTTTT. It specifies CASSPRQGREELFF.

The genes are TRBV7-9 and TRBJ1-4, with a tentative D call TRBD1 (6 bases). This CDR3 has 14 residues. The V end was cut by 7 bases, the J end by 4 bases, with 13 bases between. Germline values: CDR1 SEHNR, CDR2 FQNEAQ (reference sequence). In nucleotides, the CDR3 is TGTGCCAGCACCTACAGGGCCGATAATGAAAAACTGTTTTTT. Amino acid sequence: CASTYRADNEKLFF.

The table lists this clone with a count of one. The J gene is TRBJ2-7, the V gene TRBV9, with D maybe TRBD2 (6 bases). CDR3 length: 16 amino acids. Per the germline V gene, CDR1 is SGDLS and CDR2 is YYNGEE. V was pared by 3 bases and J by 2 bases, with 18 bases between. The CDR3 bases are TGTGCCAGCAGCGAGGGACTCGGTGACCGGACCTACGAGCAGTACTTC. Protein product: CASSEGLGDRTYEQYF.

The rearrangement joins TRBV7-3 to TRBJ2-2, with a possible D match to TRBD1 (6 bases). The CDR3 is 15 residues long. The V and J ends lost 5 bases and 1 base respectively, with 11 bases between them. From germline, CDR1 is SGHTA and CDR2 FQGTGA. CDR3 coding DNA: TGTGCCAGCAGCGTCTCACAGGGGAACACCGGGGAGCTGTTTTTT. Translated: CASSVSQGNTGELFF.

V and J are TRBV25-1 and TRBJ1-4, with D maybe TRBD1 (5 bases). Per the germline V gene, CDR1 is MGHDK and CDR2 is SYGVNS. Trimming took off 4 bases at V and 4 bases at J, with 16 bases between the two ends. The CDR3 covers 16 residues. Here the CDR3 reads CASSGGPGQDNEKLFF. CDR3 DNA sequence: TGTGCCAGCAGTGGGGGCCCGGGGCAGGATAATGAAAAACTGTTTTTT.

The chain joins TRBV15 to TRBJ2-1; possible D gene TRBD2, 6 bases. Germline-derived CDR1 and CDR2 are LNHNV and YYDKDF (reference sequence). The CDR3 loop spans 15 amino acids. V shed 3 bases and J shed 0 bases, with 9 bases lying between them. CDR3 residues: CATSSRGSSYNEQFF. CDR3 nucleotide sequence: TGTGCCACCAGCAGTCGGGGGAGCTCCTACAATGAGCAGTTCTTC. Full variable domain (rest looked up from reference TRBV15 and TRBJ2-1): DAMVIQNPRYQVTQFGKPVTLSCSQTLNHNVMYWYQQKSSQAPKLLFHYYDKDFNNEADTPDNFQSRRPNTSFCFLDIRSPGLGDTAMYLCATSSRGSSYNEQFFGPGTRLTVL.

CDR3 in amino acids: CASSPREGRFDSSYEQYF. The CDR3 region has the DNA TGTGCCAGCAGCCCCCGCGAGGGCAGGTTCGACAGCTCCTACGAGCAGTACTTC. The chain has TRBV3-1 (or the pseudogene TRBV3-2) and TRBJ2-7, with D perhaps TRBD1 or TRBD2 (5 bases each). This CDR3 spans 18 amino acids. Germline CDR1 LGHDT, CDR2 YNNKEL (reference sequence). Trimming pared 4 bases from V and 0 bases from J, leaving 22 bases between.

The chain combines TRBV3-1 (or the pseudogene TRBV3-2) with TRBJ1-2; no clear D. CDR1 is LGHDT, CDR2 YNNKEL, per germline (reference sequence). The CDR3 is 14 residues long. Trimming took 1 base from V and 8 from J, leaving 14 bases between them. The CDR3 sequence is CASSQGRGSSGYTF. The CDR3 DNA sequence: TGTGCCAGCAGCCAAGGGCGGGGATCCTCCGGCTACACCTTC.

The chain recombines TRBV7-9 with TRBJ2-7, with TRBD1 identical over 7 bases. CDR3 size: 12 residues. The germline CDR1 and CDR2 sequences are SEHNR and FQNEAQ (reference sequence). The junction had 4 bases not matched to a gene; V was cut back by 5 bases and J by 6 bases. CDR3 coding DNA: TGTGCCAGCAGCCGACAGGGCGGCGAGCAGTACTTC. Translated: CASSRQGGEQYF.

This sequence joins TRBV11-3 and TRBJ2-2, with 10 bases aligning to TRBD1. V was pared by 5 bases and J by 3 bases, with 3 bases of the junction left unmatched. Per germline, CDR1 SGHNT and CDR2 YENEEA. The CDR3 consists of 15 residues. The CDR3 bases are TGTGCCAGCAGCACAGGACAGGGGGACACCGGGGAGCTGTTTTTT. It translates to CASSTGQGDTGELFF.

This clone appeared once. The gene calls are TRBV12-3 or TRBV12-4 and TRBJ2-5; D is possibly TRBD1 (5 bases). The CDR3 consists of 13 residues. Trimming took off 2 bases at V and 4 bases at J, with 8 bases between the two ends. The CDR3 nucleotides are TGTGCCAGCAGTTTATCAGGGATAGAGACCCAGTACTTC. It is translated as CASSLSGIETQYF.

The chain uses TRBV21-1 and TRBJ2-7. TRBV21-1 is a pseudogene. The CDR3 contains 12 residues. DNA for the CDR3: TGTGCCAGCAGCAAAGTGGCGAGCGAGCAGTACGTC. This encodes CASSKVASEQYV.

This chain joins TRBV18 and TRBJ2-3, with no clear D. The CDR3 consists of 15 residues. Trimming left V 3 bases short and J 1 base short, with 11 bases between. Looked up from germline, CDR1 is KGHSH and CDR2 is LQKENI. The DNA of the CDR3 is TGTGCCAGCTCACCGAGCGCCGGTCGCACAGATACGCAGTATTTT. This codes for CASSPSAGRTDTQYF.

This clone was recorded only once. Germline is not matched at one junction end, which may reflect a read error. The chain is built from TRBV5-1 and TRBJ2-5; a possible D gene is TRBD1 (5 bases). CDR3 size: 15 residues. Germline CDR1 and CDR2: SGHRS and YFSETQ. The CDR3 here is CASTLAGATRETQYF. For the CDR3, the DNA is TGTGCCAGCACCCTGGCTGGGGCAACGCGAGAGACCCAGTACTTC.

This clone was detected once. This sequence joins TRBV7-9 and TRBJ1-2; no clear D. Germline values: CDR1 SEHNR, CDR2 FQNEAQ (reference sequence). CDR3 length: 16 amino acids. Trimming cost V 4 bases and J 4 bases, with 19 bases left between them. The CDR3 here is CASSSPASEASYGYTF. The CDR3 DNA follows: TGTGCCAGCAGCTCACCCGCCTCTGAGGCAAGCTATGGCTACACCTTC.

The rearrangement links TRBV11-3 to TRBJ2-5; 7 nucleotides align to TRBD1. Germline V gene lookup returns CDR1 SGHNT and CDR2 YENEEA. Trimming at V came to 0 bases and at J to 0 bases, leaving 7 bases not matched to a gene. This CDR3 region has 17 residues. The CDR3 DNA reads TGTGCCAGCAGCTTAGATCAAGACAGGGAGTACCAAGAGACCCAGTACTTC. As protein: CASSLDQDREYQETQYF.

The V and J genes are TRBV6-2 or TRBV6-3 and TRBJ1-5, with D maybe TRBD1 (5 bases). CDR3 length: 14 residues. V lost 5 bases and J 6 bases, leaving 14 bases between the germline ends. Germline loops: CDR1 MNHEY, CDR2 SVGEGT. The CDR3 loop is CASSQGVFGQPQHF. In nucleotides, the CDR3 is TGTGCCAGCAGTCAGGGAGTATTCGGTCAGCCCCAGCATTTT.

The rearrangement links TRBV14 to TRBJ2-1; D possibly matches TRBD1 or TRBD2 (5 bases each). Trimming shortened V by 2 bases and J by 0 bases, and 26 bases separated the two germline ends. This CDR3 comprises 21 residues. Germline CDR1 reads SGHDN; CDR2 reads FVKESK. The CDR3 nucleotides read TGTGCCAGCAGCCAAAGACTGTATCCTTTAGGTGCAGGGAGCTCCTACAATGAGCAGTTCTTC. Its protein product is CASSQRLYPLGAGSSYNEQFF.

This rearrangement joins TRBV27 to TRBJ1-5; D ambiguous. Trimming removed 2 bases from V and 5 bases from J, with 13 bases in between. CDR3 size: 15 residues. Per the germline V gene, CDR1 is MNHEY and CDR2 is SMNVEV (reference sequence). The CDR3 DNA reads TGTGCCAGCAGTTTAGGTCAGAGACCCGATCAGCCCCAGCATTTT. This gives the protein CASSLGQRPDQPQHF.